This T cell receptor beta chain was documented in a study of shared clonotypes between healthy human individuals. CDR1 is MNHEY and CDR2 is SVGAGI in the germline V gene. The CDR3 extends over 15 amino acids. V was shortened by 3 bases and J by 9 bases, with 18 bases between the two germline ends. Profiled with immunoSEQ multiplex PCR; TCRdb holds only in-frame clones, not every one. The repertoire has about 510,000 clones, about four fifths of them found once; the top ten carry 10% to 15%. Each of the donors was a healthy adult who was HIV-negative and had not had a recent acute infection or vaccination.

The sequenced sample consisted of PBMCs. This TCR came from a woman in her forties in good health. Some clones in this sample may be carry-over from other donors' samples. The V gene is TRBV6-5, the J gene TRBJ1-5, with TRBD1 as a possible D gene (5 bases). The CDR3 DNA reads TGTGCCAGCAGTTATACGACAGACGCGGATTCGCCCCAGCATTTT. Translated, it gives CASSYTTDADSPQHF.